The TCR beta chain described here comes from a study of beta chain features in type 1 diabetes. Comments on this clone: The target antigen is unknown.

Study findings and constraints: More deletions and fewer insertions at VDJ junctions were found in patients with type 1 diabetes. Relative to healthy donors, patients appeared to have naive, central memory and Treg TCRB repertoires that were more similar. TCRB CDR3s from Type 1 diabetes patients were moderately but significantly shorter in all four CD4+ subsets.

This CDR3 is built from 16 residues. J gave up 5 bases and V 0 bases, and 10 bases lay outside the gene matches. CDR1 is SGDLS and CDR2 is YYNGEE in the germline V gene. The entirety of the isolated RNA underwent reverse transcription, so expressed TCRB transcripts were sequenced. TCRdb's copy holds only in-frame clones and misses some; the assay was immunoSEQ multiplex PCR. The sample yields about 660,000 clones, roughly 13% seen once. This clonotype originated in a man in his late teens or twenties with type 1 diabetes. This chain links TRBV9 with TRBJ2-5; 7 nucleotides align to TRBD1. The sequenced material came from naive CD4+ T cells from blood. The CDR3 DNA reads as TGTGCCAGCAGCGTAGGGGGACAGCAGGTGTGGGAGACCCAGTACTTC. Its protein product is CASSVGGQQVWETQYF.